This T cell receptor beta chain was identified in a study of T cells in Graves' hyperthyroidism and ophthalmopathy (dated by TCRdb to the late 2010s). Background for the entire study: Peripheral blood samples were taken at the time of initial diagnosis, prior to any treatment. Following sampling, methimazole starting at 30 mg daily was given to hyperthyroidism patients, and high-dose intravenous methylprednisolone was given to ophthalmopathy patients. According to the paper, TCR Vbeta CDR3 sequencing was carried out on approximately 140 peripheral blood samples, which came from some 41 ophthalmopathy, 75 or so hyperthyroidism and approximately 17 progressor patients. The study also compared thyroid tissue and blood T-cell repertoires from 6 or 7 Graves' hyperthyroidism patients. The roughly 100 discovery patients were randomly split 7:3 into training and test sets. An independent validation cohort of fewer than 20 hyperthyroidism patients and 17 patients who later progressed to ophthalmopathy tested prospective prediction of ophthalmopathy. A discovery cohort of roughly 100 patients, roughly 43 with Graves' ophthalmopathy and approximately 57 with stable Graves' hyperthyroidism, was used to find distinguishing TCR V-J signatures.

Graves' hyperthyroidism was defined as stable when no progression to ophthalmopathy occurred over 18 months of follow-up. Hyperthyroidism patients were newly diagnosed, with disease duration under 2 months, and aged 18 to 65 years. The study excluded patients with uncontrolled infections, other autoimmune diseases, pregnancy or lactation. Diagnoses were based on clinical symptoms, serum thyroxine and TRAb, thyroid ultrasound and orbital computed tomography. Ficoll-Paque density gradient centrifugation was used to isolate PBMCs from about 9 ml of fresh peripheral blood. Trizol reagent was used to extract total RNA, and RNA quality was then checked on an Agilent 2100 Bioanalyzer. Overall study results and their limits: Sample size was not statistically predetermined, and investigators were not blinded to group allocation. Most expanded thyroid clonotypes (frequency above 0.001) were also found in blood, which suggests that blood repertoires may mirror thyroid immune responses. In validation, progression to ophthalmopathy was predicted by the model with 55% to 71% sensitivity and 72% to 85% specificity, a median of approximately 6.5 months before onset. In cross-validation, a model built on a 13 V-J signature told ophthalmopathy apart from stable hyperthyroidism with 87.88% sensitivity and around 84% specificity, and in testing the same model reached 80%/75%.

Amplification of TCR beta CDR3 regions was carried out from RNA transcripts. The first round of RT-PCR for the TCR CDR3 was performed with the HTBI primer set and the Qiagen OneStep RT-PCR kit. A second multiplex PCR round built the libraries, followed by size selection and purification. The libraries were sequenced on an Illumina HiSeq2000 using paired-end 100 bp reads. In the original analysis: SOAPnuke was used to process the raw data, throwing out any read that contained adapters or uncalled bases, had a mean Phred below 15, or lacked an exact constant-primer or identifier match. High-quality paired reads were merged using COPE v1.2.5, and each unique nucleotide sequence was defined as a clonotype. MiTCR v1.1 was used to align clonotypes to the IMGT TRBV, TRBD and TRBJ reference segments. Analysis was restricted to V-J combinations with a frequency above 0.0001, which covered 99% to 99.2% of repertoires. The TCS score was defined as the ratio of F50 (clonal expansion) to E x V (chaos), calculated using BLOSUM62-based TCRdist between CDR3 peptides within each V-J. Welch's t-statistics and random forest reduced roughly 500 V-J features to 13, which were used in a naive Bayes classifier (R e1071). TCRdb reprocessing: public reads trimmed at Q25 with fastp, clones called with MiXCR, in-frame beta chains kept. Here each entry gathers all rows of one CDR3 protein and keeps the most common genes and DNA. V and J calls and clone size were set by TCRdb, not the authors. In this sample the table shows 300,000 to 450,000 distinct CDR3 sequences, approximately 15% of which occur a single time. The top ten hold 9.5% to 11% of the sample.

This clonotype was recorded a few times. No antigen is known for it. Base quality data are lacking; no much larger clone is found one base away. The V end loses 2 bases and the J end loses 4 bases, and a stretch of 11 bases separates them. CDR1 and CDR2 were assigned from the germline V gene (reference sequence) as DFQATT and SNEGSKA. From the cysteine through the phenylalanine, the CDR3 covers 13 amino acids. The read is trimmed to its CDR3 DNA, 39 bases read in frame from base 1. The chain was built from TRBV20-1 and TRBJ1-2; a tentative D match to TRBD1 spans 5 bases. Material for sequencing was blood. The receptor's source is a woman aged 55-75 years with Graves' hyperthyroidism. The DNA reads TGCAGTGCTAGAAGGGCAGGGACCTATGGCTACACCTTC. Its translation reads: CSARRAGTYGYTF.